Each of the 24 T cell receptor beta chains below was sequenced from the same sample in a study of graft-versus-host responses after intestinal transplantation. Sequenced by immunoSEQ multiplex PCR; TCRdb stores in-frame clones only, minus some. Of about 120,000 clones in the sample, around 95% were seen once. The antigens these receptors bind are not known. The material was unstimulated CD8+ T cells sorted from spleen or lymph node cells, obtained before intestinal transplant. These receptors all come from a human donor who received an intestinal transplant.

J is TRBJ2-7 and V is TRBV25-1; D remains ambiguous. The CDR3 has 10 amino acids. Germline CDR1 and CDR2: MGHDK and SYGVNS. The germline V and J ends were trimmed by 11 bases and 3 bases, with 8 bases remaining between them. CDR3 nucleotides: TGTGCCGGCGCCCTCTACGAGCAGTACTTC. This codes for CAGALYEQYF.

The chain carries TRBV13 and TRBJ1-1, with 9 bases lining up with TRBD1. CDR3 length: 15 amino acids. Germline CDR1 PRHDT, CDR2 FYEKMQ (reference sequence). Trimming took 5 bases from V and 1 from J; bases not matched to a gene: 5. The CDR3 DNA sequence: TGTGCCAGCAGCCGGGACAGGGCTCCGAACACTGAAGCTTTCTTT. Amino acid sequence: CASSRDRAPNTEAFF.

The CDR3 spells CASSQERQATEAFF. DNA of the CDR3: TGTGCCAGCAGCCAAGAGAGGCAGGCCACTGAAGCTTTCTTT. This chain uses TRBV4-2 with TRBJ1-1, with unresolved D. Per the germline V gene, CDR1 is LGHNA and CDR2 is YNFKEQ. The CDR3 sequence is 14 residues long. The germline V and J ends were trimmed by 0 bases and 4 bases, with 9 bases remaining between them.

The chain combines TRBV21-1 with TRBJ2-5; the table names TRBD1, a call not compared with the DNA. TRBV21-1 is listed as a pseudogene. The CDR3 has 15 residues. CDR3 nucleotide sequence: TGTGCCAGCAGCAAAGGAAGGACACTTCAAGAGACCCAGTACTTC. This codes for CASSKGRTLQETQYF.

The V call is TRBV4-1, the J call TRBJ1-5; 7 bases line up with TRBD1. The V gene's germline CDR1 is MGHRA and CDR2 YSYEKL. V shed 3 bases and J 0 bases; nucleotides not matched to a gene: 5. This CDR3 spans 16 amino acids. The CDR3 sequence is CASSHQGGASNQPQHF. CDR3 DNA: TGCGCCAGCAGCCACCAGGGGGGGGCTAGCAATCAGCCCCAGCATTTT.

The V gene is TRBV15, the J gene TRBJ2-7; 8 nucleotides match TRBD2. The CDR3 runs 13 residues. From germline, CDR1 is LNHNV and CDR2 YYDKDF (reference sequence). With 4 bases clipped from V and 3 bases from J, the junction kept 2 bases outside the gene matches. CDR3 amino acids: CATSKRENYEQYF. For the CDR3, the DNA is TGTGCCACCAGCAAGCGGGAGAACTACGAGCAGTACTTC.

For this clone: One junction end does not reproduce the germline sequence, and a read error may be involved. The rearrangement links TRBV28 to TRBJ1-2, with D possibly being TRBD1 (6 bases). This CDR3 is built from 14 residues. CDR1 and CDR2 (germline): MDHEN, SYDVKM. The CDR3 nucleotides are TGTGCCAGCAGTGCGGACAGTCCAAACTGTGGCTACACCTTC. Translating gives CASSADSPNCGYTF.

V gene TRBV6-5 combines with J gene TRBJ2-7; a weak D match, TRBD1 (6 bases). Trimming stripped 3 bases from V and 4 bases from J, with 16 bases between. CDR1 is MNHEY and CDR2 is SVGAGI in the germline V gene. This CDR3 region has 15 residues. CDR3 nucleotides: TGTGCCAGCAGTTATGCCCCTGGGGGCGAATACGAGCAGTACTTC. The encoded protein is CASSYAPGGEYEQYF.

This rearrangement joins TRBV4-3 to TRBJ1-4; a weak D match, TRBD1 (5 bases). Germline values: CDR1 LGHNA, CDR2 YSLEER. The CDR3 length is 12 residues. The germline V and J ends were trimmed by 1 base and 11 bases, with 8 bases remaining between them. CDR3 residues: CASSQAGRKLFF. DNA of the CDR3: TGCGCCAGCAGCCAAGCAGGGCGTAAACTGTTTTTT.

With respect to this clone: This specimen includes other DNA sequences encoding the same CDR3. This chain joins TRBV9 and TRBJ1-2; 7 bases line up with TRBD1. Germline trimming cut 0 bases from V and 4 bases from J; bases unmatched to any gene: 3. This CDR3 has 14 amino acids. Germline CDR1 SGDLS, CDR2 YYNGEE. CDR3 residues: CASSVATGAYGYTF. The CDR3 nucleotides are TGTGCCAGCAGCGTAGCTACAGGGGCCTATGGCTACACCTTC.

The DNA for the CDR3 is TGTGCCAGCAGTGAGGGCAGGGAAGCTTTCTTT. Translating gives CASSEGREAFF. This chain joins TRBV2 and TRBJ1-1; D is uncertain. V was cut by 3 bases and J by 8 bases, with 7 bases left in between. This CDR3 comprises 11 residues. Germline loops: CDR1 SNHLY, CDR2 FYNNEI.

This rearrangement joins TRBV5-1 to TRBJ2-3; 9 bases map to TRBD2. Germline V gene data show CDR1 as SGHRS and CDR2 as YFSETQ. The CDR3 has 16 residues. Trimming took 4 bases from V and 2 from J; bases not matched to a gene: 8. CDR3 bases: TGCGCCAGCAGCACTATGACTAGCGGAATCACAGATACGCAGTATTTT. It codes for CASSTMTSGITDTQYF.

The chain joins TRBV7-2 to TRBJ1-1; D call uncertain. This CDR3 is 16 amino acids long. Between the trimmed V and J ends, which lost 2 bases and 3 bases, there was a span of 16 bases. Germline V gene sequence: CDR1 SGHTA, CDR2 FQGNSA. Here the CDR3 reads CASSLFHERADTEAFF. DNA of the CDR3: TGTGCCAGCAGCTTATTCCACGAGAGGGCAGACACTGAAGCTTTCTTT.

The chain carries TRBV4-2 and TRBJ2-2; weak D call: TRBD1 (6 bases). CDR1 is LGHNA, CDR2 YNFKEQ, per germline. V lost 6 bases and J lost 3, with 14 bases in between. The CDR3 totals 15 residues. CDR3 nucleotide sequence: TGTGCCAGCAGTCCGGAAAAGGGGGACACCGGGGAGCTGTTTTTT. This gives the protein CASSPEKGDTGELFF.

The chain has TRBV7-6 and TRBJ2-7; possible D gene TRBD2, 6 bases. The CDR3 runs 16 residues. Trimming cost V 1 base and J 5 bases, with 18 bases left between them. CDR1 is SGHVS and CDR2 is FNYEAQ in the germline V gene. The CDR3 reads CASSLVSGTPEDEQYF. Written as DNA, the CDR3 is TGTGCCAGCAGCTTAGTTTCCGGGACTCCGGAAGACGAGCAGTACTTC.

This chain uses TRBV5-1 with TRBJ2-5; D is undetermined. The CDR3 totals 13 residues. Per the germline V gene, CDR1 is SGHRS and CDR2 is YFSETQ. V was shortened by 0 bases and J by 5 bases, with 8 bases between the two germline ends. The CDR3 reads CASSLELTETQYF. DNA for the CDR3: TGCGCCAGCAGCTTGGAACTCACGGAGACCCAGTACTTC.

Turning to this clone: At one end the junction does not follow the germline gene, possibly because of a read error. Other DNA sequences within the sample encode an identical CDR3. CDR3 DNA sequence: TGTGCCAGCAGTATATCCTCCGGGACAGGGAACACTGAAGCCTTCTTT. It is translated as CASSISSGTGNTEAFF. The J gene is TRBJ1-1, the V gene TRBV28, with TRBD1 matching 9 bases. There are 16 residues in the CDR3. CDR1 is MDHEN, CDR2 SYDVKM, per germline.

The V and J genes are TRBV11-2 and TRBJ1-2; D uncertain. This CDR3 region has 14 residues. Germline V gene sequence: CDR1 SGHAT, CDR2 FQNNGV. V dropped 4 bases and J dropped 4 bases, with 13 bases sitting between them. The DNA for the CDR3 is TGTGCCAGCAGCTCCGGCGGAGGAATCTATGGCTACACCTTC. This codes for CASSSGGGIYGYTF.

The chain links TRBV9 to TRBJ2-7; D remains ambiguous. Germline V gives CDR1 SGDLS, CDR2 YYNGEE. The CDR3 loop spans 13 amino acids. V dropped 0 bases and J dropped 2 bases, with 6 bases sitting between them. CDR3 sequence: CASSVAPTYEQYF. In DNA, the CDR3 is TGTGCCAGCAGCGTAGCCCCCACCTACGAGCAGTACTTC.

The V and J genes are TRBV27 and TRBJ2-1, with TRBD2 identical over 12 bases. The CDR3 has 15 amino acids. Germline CDR1 reads MNHEY; CDR2 reads SMNVEV (reference sequence). The V and J ends lost 5 bases and 4 bases, in that order; junction bases with no gene match: 3. The CDR3 bases are TGTGCCAGCAGTCACGGACTAGCGGGATACAATGAGCAGTTCTTC. The encoded protein is CASSHGLAGYNEQFF.

The V call is TRBV5-6, the J call TRBJ2-7; possible D gene TRBD2, 6 bases. V was shortened by 5 bases and J by 4 bases, with 10 bases between the two germline ends. The CDR3 totals 12 residues. Germline V gives CDR1 SGHDT, CDR2 YYEEEE. The CDR3 region is CASSFGGYEQYF. Written as DNA, the CDR3 is TGTGCCAGCAGTTTCGGGGGATACGAGCAGTACTTC.

This clone showed up just once. The V gene is TRBV25-1, the J gene TRBJ2-1; TRBD2 agrees at 11 bases. In germline, CDR1 is MGHDK, CDR2 SYGVNS. The CDR3 loop spans 16 amino acids. V was pared by 3 bases and J by 4 bases, with 5 bases of the junction left unmatched. The CDR3 DNA is TGTGCCAGCAGTGACCCGGGGACTAGCGGATACAATGAGCAGTTCTTC. Translated: CASSDPGTSGYNEQFF.

This clone came up once. V gene TRBV5-1 combines with J gene TRBJ2-2; 8 bases align to TRBD1. V dropped 4 bases and J dropped 1; count of bases not matched to a gene: 0. Germline assignment: CDR1 SGHRS and CDR2 YFSETQ. This CDR3 spans 14 amino acids. The CDR3 DNA reads TGCGCCAGCAGCGGGACAGGGAACACCGGGGAGCTGTTTTTT. This sequence encodes CASSGTGNTGELFF.

The chain couples TRBV29-1 to TRBJ2-1, with 10 bases that match TRBD1. The ends lost 1 base at V and 4 bases at J; junction bases unmatched: 4. Germline CDR1 and CDR2: SQVTM and ANQGSEA. The CDR3 contains 15 residues. The CDR3 here is CSVEGGTGAYNEQFF. The CDR3 nucleotides read TGCAGCGTTGAAGGAGGGACAGGGGCTTACAATGAGCAGTTCTTC.